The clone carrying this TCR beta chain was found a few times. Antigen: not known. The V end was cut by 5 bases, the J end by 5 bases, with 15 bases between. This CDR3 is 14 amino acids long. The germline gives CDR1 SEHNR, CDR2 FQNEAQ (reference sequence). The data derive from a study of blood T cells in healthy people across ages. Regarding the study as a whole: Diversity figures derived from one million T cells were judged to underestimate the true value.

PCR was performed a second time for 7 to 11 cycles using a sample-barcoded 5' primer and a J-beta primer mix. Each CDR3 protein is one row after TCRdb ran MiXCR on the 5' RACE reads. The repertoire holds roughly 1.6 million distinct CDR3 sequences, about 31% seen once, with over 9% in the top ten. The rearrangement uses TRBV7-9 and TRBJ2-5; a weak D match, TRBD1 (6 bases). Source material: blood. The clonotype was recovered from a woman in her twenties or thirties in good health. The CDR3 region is CASSELTGSETQYF. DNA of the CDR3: TGTGCCAGCAGCGAACTAACAGGGTCGGAGACCCAGTACTTC.